The 25 T cell receptor beta chains listed next were all sequenced from one sample in a study of blood T cell repertoires in COVID-19. Using immunoSEQ multiplex PCR, the repertoire was profiled, and TCRdb retains in-frame clones only, with some absent. Of 90,000 to 150,000 clones listed, around 80% were seen once; the top ten hold about 4%. Sequenced input: peripheral blood. The receptors originated from a woman of 80 years or more with acute or convalescent COVID-19.

The chain recombines TRBV29-1 with TRBJ2-5; TRBD2 agrees at 8 bases. The length of the CDR3 is 14 residues. The trim removed 5 bases at V and 5 bases at J, leaving 10 bases unmatched. Looked up from germline, CDR1 is SQVTM and CDR2 is ANQGSEA. The CDR3 reads CSVSSTRGGETQYF. CDR3 in DNA: TGCAGCGTTTCCTCGACCCGCGGGGGGGAGACCCAGTACTTC.

The chain combines TRBV18 with TRBJ1-1; D is possibly TRBD1 (6 bases). V was shortened by 4 bases and J by 1 base, with 7 bases between the two germline ends. The CDR3 covers 13 residues. The germline CDR1 and CDR2 sequences are KGHSH and LQKENI. The CDR3 loop reads CASSQGGNTEAFF. As DNA, the CDR3 is TGTGCCAGCTCACAAGGGGGGAACACTGAAGCTTTCTTT.

The gene calls are TRBV3-1 (or the pseudogene TRBV3-2) and TRBJ2-1, with no clear D. The CDR3 is 11 residues long. V lost 1 base, J lost 10 bases, and 5 bases lay in between. Germline V gene data show CDR1 as LGHDT and CDR2 as YNNKEL (reference sequence). The CDR3 spells CASSQVSEQFF. CDR3 nucleotide sequence: TGTGCCAGCAGCCAAGTGTCAGAGCAGTTCTTC.

The rearrangement links TRBV5-6 to TRBJ2-5; 8 positions agree with TRBD2. The CDR3 runs 16 residues. In germline, CDR1 is SGHDT, CDR2 YYEEEE. V lost 2 bases to trimming and J lost 0 bases; unmatched junction nucleotides: 6. CDR3 DNA: TGTGCCAGCAGCTTAGCGGGGGAAGCTGACCAAGAGACCCAGTACTTC. Translated: CASSLAGEADQETQYF.

The chain links TRBV5-5 to TRBJ1-4; D is perhaps TRBD1 (5 bases). The germline gives CDR1 SGHKS, CDR2 YYEKEE (reference sequence). The CDR3 is made up of 16 amino acids. Trimming took 4 bases from V and 2 from J, leaving 15 bases between them. CDR3 nucleotide sequence: TGTGCCAGCAGCATTTCCCCAGGGTGGACTAATGAAAAACTGTTTTTT. Its translation: CASSISPGWTNEKLFF.

The genes are TRBV6-4 and TRBJ2-5; 8 bases are a match to TRBD1. Germline trimming cut 5 bases from V and 2 bases from J; bases unmatched to any gene: 1. The CDR3 covers 13 residues. Germline CDR1 and CDR2: MRHNA and SNTAGT. The CDR3 here is CASSRDRQETQYF. Here the CDR3 DNA reads TGTGCCAGCAGTAGGGACAGGCAAGAGACCCAGTACTTC.

V gene TRBV6-2 or TRBV6-3 combines with J gene TRBJ1-5, with D hard to call. The CDR3 consists of 17 residues. Trimming shortened V by 5 bases and J by 0 bases, and 17 bases separated the two germline ends. Germline loops: CDR1 MNHEY, CDR2 SVGEGT. The CDR3 coding sequence is TGTGCCAGCAGTCCCCCCCAAGGAGGGATTAGCAATCAGCCCCAGCATTTT. Residues: CASSPPQGGISNQPQHF.

The V gene is TRBV4-3, the J gene TRBJ2-5; the D gene is possibly TRBD2 (7 bases). Trimming stripped 0 bases from V and 7 bases from J, with 21 bases between. This CDR3 is built from 17 residues. Germline V CDR1 and CDR2: LGHNA, YSLEER. In DNA form, the CDR3 reads TGCGCCAGCAGCCAAGAGATTGGGCGGGGGCCCCTTGGGACCCAGTACTTC. This sequence encodes CASSQEIGRGPLGTQYF.

The DNA of the CDR3 is TGTGCCAGCAGCCGTGCGGGCAGCCCACTCACCGGGGAGCTGTTTTTT. It codes for CASSRAGSPLTGELFF. The chain is built from TRBV11-1 and TRBJ2-2, with a weak D call TRBD2 (5 bases). CDR3 length: 16 residues. V was shortened by 5 bases and J by 4 bases, with 17 bases between the two germline ends. The germline V gene has CDR1 SGHAT and CDR2 FQDESV (reference sequence). The full variable domain, in which reference TRBV11-1 and TRBJ2-2 provide the parts outside the CDR3, is EAEVAQSPRYKITEKSQAVAFWCDPISGHATLYWYRQILGQGPELLVQFQDESVVDDSQLPKDRFSAERLKGVDSTLKIQPAELGDSAMYLCASSRAGSPLTGELFFGEGSRLTVL.

This clone appeared a single time. The rearrangement links TRBV7-3 to TRBJ2-2, with TRBD2 matching 7 bases. The CDR3 extends over 15 amino acids. CDR1 and CDR2 from the germline V gene are SGHTA and FQGTGA. V was pared by 6 bases and J by 3 bases, with 7 bases of the junction left unmatched. The CDR3 loop reads CASSRRLADTGELFF. CDR3 nucleotide sequence: TGTGCCAGCAGTAGGCGGCTAGCGGACACCGGGGAGCTGTTTTTT.

This clone was picked up a small number of times. V is TRBV9 and J is TRBJ1-1; unclear D gene. This CDR3 has 14 residues. The V end was cut by 0 bases, the J end by 1 base, with 7 bases between. CDR1 is SGDLS, CDR2 YYNGEE, per germline. The CDR3 region is CASSVVGGNTEAFF. DNA of the CDR3: TGTGCCAGCAGCGTAGTTGGAGGGAACACTGAAGCTTTCTTT.

V gene TRBV6-5 combines with J gene TRBJ1-6; TRBD1 might be the D (5 bases). CDR1 MNHEY and CDR2 SVGAGI come from the germline V gene. Trimming left V 4 bases short and J 10 bases short, with 14 bases between. This CDR3 comprises 14 residues. CDR3 sequence reads: CASSLKTGGSPLHF. CDR3 in DNA: TGTGCCAGCAGTTTGAAAACAGGAGGGTCACCCCTCCACTTT.

This clone has more than one count but fewer than ten. The rearrangement joins TRBV2 to TRBJ2-2, with D possibly matching TRBD1 (5 bases). The CDR3 length is 14 residues. The ends were cut back, 7 bases at V and 0 bases at J, with 9 bases in the middle. CDR1 SNHLY and CDR2 FYNNEI come from the germline V gene. The CDR3: CASTRTSNTGELFF. For the CDR3, the DNA is TGTGCCAGCACCAGGACATCGAACACCGGGGAGCTGTTTTTT.

This clone was detected once. One end of the junction fails to match germline, which may point to a read error. The chain links TRBV7-7 to TRBJ2-2, with D hard to call. The V gene's germline CDR1 is SSHAT and CDR2 FNYEAQ (reference sequence). This CDR3 comprises 16 residues. The CDR3 DNA is TGTGCTAGCAGCCCCCTTCGCGGATCGAACACCGGGGAGCTGTTTTTT. Its translation: CASSPLRGSNTGELFF.

V is TRBV7-9 and J is TRBJ2-6, with a tentative D call TRBD1 (5 bases). V lost 4 bases to trimming and J lost 0 bases, with 13 bases between them. CDR3 length: 17 amino acids. Germline V gene sequence: CDR1 SEHNR, CDR2 FQNEAQ (reference sequence). The CDR3 loop reads CASSSDTSFSGANVLTF. The CDR3 bases are TGTGCCAGCAGCTCGGACACTTCGTTCTCTGGGGCCAACGTCCTGACTTTC. The complete variable domain, with remaining parts taken from reference TRBV7-9 and TRBJ2-6, reads DTGVSQNPRHKITKRGQNVTFRCDPISEHNRLYWYRQTLGQGPEFLTYFQNEAQLEKSRLLSDRFSAERPKGSFSTLEIQRTEQGDSAMYLCASSSDTSFSGANVLTFGAGSRLTVL.

The gene calls are TRBV28 and TRBJ2-2; 8 bases agree with TRBD1. The J segment lost 0 bases and the V segment lost 4 bases, leaving 1 base of the junction unmatched. CDR3 length: 15 residues. Per the germline V gene, CDR1 is MDHEN and CDR2 is SYDVKM. Here the CDR3 DNA reads TGTGCCAGCAGTTCAGGGGGCGCGAACACCGGGGAGCTGTTTTTT. This encodes CASSSGGANTGELFF.

In DNA, the CDR3 is TGTGCCAGCAGCTTAATACGGGGGGGAGGAACTGAAGCTTTCTTT. Protein sequence: CASSLIRGGGTEAFF. This sequence joins TRBV7-2 and TRBJ1-1; D possibly corresponds to TRBD1 (5 bases). This CDR3 contains 15 residues. From germline, CDR1 is SGHTA and CDR2 FQGNSA. Trimming stripped 2 bases from V and 5 bases from J, with 15 bases between. The variable domain in full, completed from reference TRBV7-2 and TRBJ1-1, reads GAGVSQSPSNKVTEKGKDVELRCDPISGHTALYWYRQSLGQGLEFLIYFQGNSAPDKSGLPSDRFSAERTGGSVSTLTIQRTQQEDSAVYLCASSLIRGGGTEAFFGQGTRLTVV.

The V gene is TRBV28, the J gene TRBJ1-6; D is perhaps TRBD1 (5 bases). In germline, CDR1 is MDHEN, CDR2 SYDVKM. This CDR3 region has 16 residues. Trimming removed 4 bases from V and 6 bases from J, with 16 bases in between. CDR3: CASSSPGVGGNSPLHF. Here the CDR3 DNA reads TGTGCCAGCAGTTCTCCTGGGGTGGGGGGTAATTCACCCCTCCACTTT.

This chain joins TRBV19 and TRBJ1-4; the D gene is possibly TRBD1 (6 bases). V shed 5 bases and J shed 7 bases, with 17 bases lying between them. There are 15 residues in the CDR3. CDR1 is LNHDA, CDR2 SQIVND, per germline (reference sequence). The DNA for the CDR3 is TGTGCCAGTAGTCCTACGGGACAAAGGAGTGAAAAACTGTTTTTT. This sequence encodes CASSPTGQRSEKLFF.

This chain links TRBV11-2 with TRBJ2-5, with a tentative D call TRBD2 (7 bases). Germline lookup yields CDR1 SGHAT and CDR2 FQNNGV. The CDR3 totals 17 residues. Trimming cost V 3 bases and J 5 bases, with 22 bases left between them. The CDR3 region is CASSFRGAQRDEETQYF. The CDR3 DNA sequence: TGTGCCAGCAGCTTTCGGGGGGCGCAGCGTGATGAGGAGACCCAGTACTTC. The whole variable domain, remainder taken from reference TRBV11-2 and TRBJ2-5, is EAGVAQSPRYKIIEKRQSVAFWCNPISGHATLYWYQQILGQGPKLLIQFQNNGVVDDSQLPKDRFSAERLKGVDSTLKIQPAKLEDSAVYLCASSFRGAQRDEETQYFGPGTRLLVL.

V is TRBV24-1 and J is TRBJ2-1; D possibly corresponds to TRBD2 (5 bases). Germline V gives CDR1 KGHDR, CDR2 SFDVKD. The ends were cut back, 2 bases at V and 2 bases at J, with 12 bases in the middle. The CDR3 spans 16 residues. CDR3 sequence (DNA): TGTGCCACCAGTGATTCCTCCCGGGAAGCCTACAATGAGCAGTTCTTC. It is translated as CATSDSSREAYNEQFF.

This clone occurred once. J is TRBJ2-7 and V is TRBV4-1; D may be TRBD2 (5 bases). The V gene lost 4 bases and the J gene lost 7 bases, with 23 bases spanning the gap. The CDR3 extends over 16 amino acids. In germline, CDR1 is MGHRA, CDR2 YSYEKL. The CDR3 sequence is CASSRMLGLLPTEQYF. In nucleotides, the CDR3 is TGCGCCAGCAGCCGCATGCTCGGACTCCTACCCACGGAGCAGTACTTC.

This chain links TRBV19 with TRBJ1-2; no definite D call. The germline V and J ends were trimmed by 2 bases and 7 bases, with 8 bases remaining between them. Germline values: CDR1 LNHDA, CDR2 SQIVND (reference sequence). The CDR3 sequence is 12 residues long. The CDR3 spells CASSISGSGYTF. For the CDR3, the DNA is TGTGCCAGTAGTATATCGGGGTCTGGCTACACCTTC.

This clone has only one observation. The V and J genes are TRBV4-1 and TRBJ1-1; 7 bases match TRBD1. The CDR3 spans 13 residues. From germline, CDR1 is MGHRA and CDR2 YSYEKL. V shed 2 bases and J 5 bases; nucleotides not matched to a gene: 2. The CDR3 loop reads CASSQRQGTEAFF. In nucleotides, the CDR3 is TGCGCCAGCAGCCAACGACAGGGTACTGAAGCTTTCTTT.

This clone has a handful of counts. The gene calls are TRBV7-8 and TRBJ1-3, with TRBD1 as a possible D gene (5 bases). CDR3 length: 15 amino acids. With 5 bases removed from V and 4 bases from J, the gap between germline ends came to 15 bases. Germline V gives CDR1 SGHVS, CDR2 FQNEAQ. CDR3 residues: CASSQRRGSGNTIYF. CDR3 nucleotide sequence: TGTGCCAGCAGCCAGAGGAGGGGATCAGGAAACACCATATATTTT.